This T cell receptor (beta chain) was obtained from a study of long-term antiretroviral therapy in people with HIV (dated by TCRdb to between 2020 and 2023). The study in broad terms: The earliest samples were collected roughly a decade before the 2015 WHO recommendation for immediate ART, at a time when ART was usually postponed until CD4 counts fell. Of the roughly 30 participants with HIV, approximately ten were female. From 30 to 35 adults with confirmed HIV infection, the cohort provided roughly 200 cryopreserved PBMC samples, gathered serially across a mean of approximately six years (range 1-12). No cross-contamination during QIAcube processing was shown when test extractions of a monoclonal T-cell line were performed alongside about 30 polyclonal samples. This retrospective serial study examined whether starting ART and sustained HIV suppression were associated with changes in the composition and diversity of the TRB repertoire in peripheral blood. General study outcomes and caveats: The samples were dated from about 2004 to 2017, and the ART regimens that were used may be less effective than current ART regimens. Limited PBMC availability meant only the TCR beta chain was sequenced, without alpha chain pairing. Unsorted PBMC were profiled instead of sorted CD4+ and CD8+ T cells because pre-ART samples had limited cell numbers. Inferences about post-ART repertoire changes were limited because no data were available on ART adherence, viral resistance or therapy changes. Narrower CDR3 length ranges were observed in HIV repertoires than in controls, and an antigen-experienced repertoire with only a slight naive shift after ART was suggested by the network structure. A significant increase in TRB diversity was found to be associated with ART initiation, although TRB diversity was observed to remain significantly below that of transplant donor controls even after long-term ART. The repertoire was dominated across all time points by expanded TRB clones identified before ART initiation, although this dominance was seen to fluctuate and to decrease in many PLHIV after ART.

Points on this clone: Its antigen remains unidentified. Base qualities are missing; no much larger clone stands one base away.

Participants were included only if at least one PBMC sample before ART initiation and at least two post-ART samples were available. All participants with HIV were treated in the United States of America. Before DNA extraction, cryopreserved samples containing about 1-10 million PBMC were thawed and washed. At the time of the earliest PBMC sample for each participant with HIV, ages ranged from 23 to 54 years. Per participant, PBMC samples came from 1-4 timepoints prior to ART initiation and 2-8 timepoints following ART initiation, for a median of 7 samples. For every participant, serial HIV viral load, CD4+ T-cell count, ART history and demographic data were obtained. Using a Qiagen kit on a QIAcube, genomic DNA was extracted from unsorted PBMC, with samples processed in batches of 12. The immunoSEQ hsTCRB v3.0 assay was used at survey level resolution for TRB variable region sequencing. The target sequencing depth for TRB was roughly 40,000-55,000 T-cell genomes per sample. Pooled TRB libraries were sequenced on an Illumina MiSeq with a v3 150-cycle kit. In the original analysis: Analysis of repertoires was carried out in R inside a reproducible Nextflow workflow spanning QC, data transformation and analysis. LymphoSeq2, an R package for exploring AIRR-Seq data, was used to implement custom analyses. A handful of samples that produced fewer than 5000 total TRB sequences were removed, so 150 to 200 HIV repertoires were analyzed. Among the approximately 180 HIV repertoires that were kept, around 60 were collected before ART initiation and some 130 were collected after ART initiation. Each repertoire was downsampled to 5000 TRB nucleotide sequences, and summary statistics were averaged across 100 downsampling iterations. TRB sequences were retained for analysis only if CDR3 regions of at least seven amino acids were present. Diversity was assessed using a clonality score derived from Shannon entropy and using the Gini coefficient. Repertoire networks linked the top 5000 CDR3 amino acid sequences whenever two sequences differed by an edit distance of one. GLIPH2 predicted antigen specificity groups and MHC restriction for TRB CDR3 amino acid sequences. To flag known associations with CMV, EBV, HIV or tissue antigens, CDR3 amino acid sequences were compared against VDJdb and McPAS-TCR. Pre-ART, post-ART and control groups were compared with Wilcoxon signed-rank tests and Holm-Bonferroni correction. TCRdb retrieved this table from immuneACCESS and kept in-frame rearrangements only. Not all clones are present; in checked studies, unresolved V genes account for under half, and no reason is known for the remainder. The DNA was the basis for D and trimming; V, J and clone size are from that table. The sample contains more than 15,000 clones, 79% of them found a single time. The ten largest clones add up to approximately 11% of the sample.

Source: unsorted PBMCs, taken 2.3 years after starting antiretroviral therapy. The TCR sequence derives from a woman in her thirties or forties with HIV.

The base sequence is TGTGCCAGCAGTGAAAGGGGGAAGACAAGGGCCCCAGAAGCTTTCTTT. Its translation reads: CASSERGKTRAPEAFF. The rearranged chain carries TRBV6-1 and TRBJ1-1; possibly the D gene is TRBD1, per 6 matching bases. The cysteine opens and the phenylalanine closes a CDR3 of 16 amino acids. The retained sequence is limited to the CDR3, 48 bases, with the frame set at the first base. The V end loses 2 bases and the J end loses 8 bases, and a stretch of 21 bases separates them. CDR1 and CDR2 are read off the germline V gene as MNHNS and SASEGT.